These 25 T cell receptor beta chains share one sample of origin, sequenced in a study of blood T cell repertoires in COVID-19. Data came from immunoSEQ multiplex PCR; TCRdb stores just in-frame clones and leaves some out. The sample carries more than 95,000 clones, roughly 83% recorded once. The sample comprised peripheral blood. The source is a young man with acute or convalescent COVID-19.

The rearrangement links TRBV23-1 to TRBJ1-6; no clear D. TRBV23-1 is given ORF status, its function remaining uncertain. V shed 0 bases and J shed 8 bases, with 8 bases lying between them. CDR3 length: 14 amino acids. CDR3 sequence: CASSQSPGDSPLHF. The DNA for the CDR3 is TGCGCCAGCAGTCAATCCCCCGGGGATTCACCCCTCCACTTT.

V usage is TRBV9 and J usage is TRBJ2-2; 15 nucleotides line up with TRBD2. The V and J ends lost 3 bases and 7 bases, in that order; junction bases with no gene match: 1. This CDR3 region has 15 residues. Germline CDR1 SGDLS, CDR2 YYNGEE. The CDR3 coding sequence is TGTGCCAGCAGCGGGGGACTAGCGGGAGGCGGGGAGCTGTTTTTT. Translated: CASSGGLAGGGELFF.

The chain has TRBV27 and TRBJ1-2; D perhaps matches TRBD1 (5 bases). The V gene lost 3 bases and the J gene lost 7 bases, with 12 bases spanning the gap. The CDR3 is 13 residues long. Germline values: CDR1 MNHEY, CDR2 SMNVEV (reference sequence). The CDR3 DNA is TGTGCCAGCAGTTTTGGGGGGGGTGGTGGCTACACCTTC. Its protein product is CASSFGGGGGYTF.

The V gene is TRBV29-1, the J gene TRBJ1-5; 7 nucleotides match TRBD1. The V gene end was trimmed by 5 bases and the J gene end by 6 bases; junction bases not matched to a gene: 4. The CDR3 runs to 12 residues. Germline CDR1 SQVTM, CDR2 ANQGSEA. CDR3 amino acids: CSVSYRGQPQHF. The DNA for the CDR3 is TGCAGCGTTTCTTACAGGGGTCAGCCCCAGCATTTT.

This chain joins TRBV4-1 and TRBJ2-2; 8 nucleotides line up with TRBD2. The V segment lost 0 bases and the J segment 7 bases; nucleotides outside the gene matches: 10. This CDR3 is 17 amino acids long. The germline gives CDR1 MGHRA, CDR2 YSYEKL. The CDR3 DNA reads TGCGCCAGCAGCCAAGATCCCGGGACTAGGTGGGGCGGGGAGCTGTTTTTT. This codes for CASSQDPGTRWGGELFF.

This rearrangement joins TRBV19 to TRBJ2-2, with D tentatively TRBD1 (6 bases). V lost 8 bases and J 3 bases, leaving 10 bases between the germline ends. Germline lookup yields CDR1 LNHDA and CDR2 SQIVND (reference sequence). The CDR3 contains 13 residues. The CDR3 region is CASAGVHTGELFF. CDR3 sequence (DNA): TGTGCCAGTGCAGGGGTACACACCGGGGAGCTGTTTTTT.

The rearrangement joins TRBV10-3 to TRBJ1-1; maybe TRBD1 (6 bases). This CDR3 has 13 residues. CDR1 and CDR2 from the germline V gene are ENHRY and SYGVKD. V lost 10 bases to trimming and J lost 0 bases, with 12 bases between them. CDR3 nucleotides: TGTGCCACCCGACAGGAGATGAACACTGAAGCTTTCTTT. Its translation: CATRQEMNTEAFF.

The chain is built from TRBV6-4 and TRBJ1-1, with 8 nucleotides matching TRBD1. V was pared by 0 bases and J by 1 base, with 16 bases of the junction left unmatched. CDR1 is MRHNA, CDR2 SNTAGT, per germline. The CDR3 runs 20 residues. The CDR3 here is CASSDSGVGEDRAPNTEAFF. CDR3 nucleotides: TGTGCCAGCAGTGACTCGGGGGTAGGTGAGGACAGGGCCCCGAACACTGAAGCTTTCTTT.

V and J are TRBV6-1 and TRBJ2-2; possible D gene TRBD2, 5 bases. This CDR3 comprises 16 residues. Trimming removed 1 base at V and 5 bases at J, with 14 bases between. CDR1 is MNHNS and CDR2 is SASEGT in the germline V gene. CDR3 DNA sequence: TGTGCCAGCAGTGAAGTGGGGAGAGTGGGGACCGGGGAGCTGTTTTTT. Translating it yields CASSEVGRVGTGELFF.

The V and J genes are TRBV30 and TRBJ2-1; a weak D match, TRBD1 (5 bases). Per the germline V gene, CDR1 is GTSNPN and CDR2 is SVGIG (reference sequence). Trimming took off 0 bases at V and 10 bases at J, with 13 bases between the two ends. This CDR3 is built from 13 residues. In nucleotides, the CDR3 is TGTGCCTGGAGTGTTCAGGGCCTCGGGGAGCAGTTCTTC. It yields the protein CAWSVQGLGEQFF.

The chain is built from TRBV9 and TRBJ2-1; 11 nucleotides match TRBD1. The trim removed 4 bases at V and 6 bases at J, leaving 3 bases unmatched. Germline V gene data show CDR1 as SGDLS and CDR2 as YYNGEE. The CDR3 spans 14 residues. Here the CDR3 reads CASSTGTGGNEQFF. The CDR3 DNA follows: TGTGCCAGCAGCACGGGGACAGGGGGCAATGAGCAGTTCTTC.

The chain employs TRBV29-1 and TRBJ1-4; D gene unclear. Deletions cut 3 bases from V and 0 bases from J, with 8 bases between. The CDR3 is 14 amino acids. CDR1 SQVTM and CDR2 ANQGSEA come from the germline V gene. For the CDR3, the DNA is TGCAGCGTTGACCCGGTTTCAACTAATGAAAAACTGTTTTTT. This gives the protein CSVDPVSTNEKLFF.

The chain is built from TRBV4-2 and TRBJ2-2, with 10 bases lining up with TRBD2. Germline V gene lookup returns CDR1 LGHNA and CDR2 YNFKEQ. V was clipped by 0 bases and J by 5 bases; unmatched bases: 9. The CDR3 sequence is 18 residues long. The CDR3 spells CASSQDLGAGGDTGELFF. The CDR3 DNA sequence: TGTGCCAGCAGCCAAGATCTGGGAGCGGGAGGGGATACCGGGGAGCTGTTTTTT.

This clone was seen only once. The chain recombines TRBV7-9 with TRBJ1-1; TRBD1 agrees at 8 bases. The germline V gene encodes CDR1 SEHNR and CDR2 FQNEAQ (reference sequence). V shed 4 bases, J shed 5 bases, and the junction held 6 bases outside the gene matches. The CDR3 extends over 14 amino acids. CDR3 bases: TGTGCCAGCAGCTCCCAGGGACAGGCGACTGAAGCTTTCTTT. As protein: CASSSQGQATEAFF.

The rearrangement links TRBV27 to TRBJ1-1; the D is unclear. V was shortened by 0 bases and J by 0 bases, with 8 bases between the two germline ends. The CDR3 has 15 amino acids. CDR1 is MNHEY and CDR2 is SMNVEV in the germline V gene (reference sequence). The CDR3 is CASSLSTAMNTEAFF. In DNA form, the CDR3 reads TGTGCCAGCAGTTTATCTACAGCCATGAACACTGAAGCTTTCTTT.

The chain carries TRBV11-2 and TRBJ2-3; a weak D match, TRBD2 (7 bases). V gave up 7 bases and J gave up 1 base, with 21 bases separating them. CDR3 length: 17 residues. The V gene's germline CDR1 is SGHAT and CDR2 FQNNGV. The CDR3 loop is CASTKGTGGDGTDTQYF. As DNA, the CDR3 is TGTGCCAGCACCAAAGGAACGGGGGGCGACGGCACAGATACGCAGTATTTT.

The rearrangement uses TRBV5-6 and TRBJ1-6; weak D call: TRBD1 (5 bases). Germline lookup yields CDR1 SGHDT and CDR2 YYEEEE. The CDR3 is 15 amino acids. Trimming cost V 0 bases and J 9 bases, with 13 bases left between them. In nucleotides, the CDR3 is TGTGCCAGCAGCTTGGACAGGTCTGAAGGTTCACCCCTCCACTTT. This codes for CASSLDRSEGSPLHF.

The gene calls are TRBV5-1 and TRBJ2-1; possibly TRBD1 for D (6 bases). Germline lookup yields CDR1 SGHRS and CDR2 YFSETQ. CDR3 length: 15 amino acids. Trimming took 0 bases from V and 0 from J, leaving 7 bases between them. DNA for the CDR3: TGCGCCAGCAGCTTGGGGACAGACTCCTACAATGAGCAGTTCTTC. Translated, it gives CASSLGTDSYNEQFF.

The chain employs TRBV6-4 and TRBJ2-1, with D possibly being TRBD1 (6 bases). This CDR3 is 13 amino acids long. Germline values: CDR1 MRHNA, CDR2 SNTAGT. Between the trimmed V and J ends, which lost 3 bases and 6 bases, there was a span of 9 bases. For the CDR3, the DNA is TGTGCCAGCAGTGAAGGGGGACGCAATGAGCAGTTCTTC. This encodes CASSEGGRNEQFF.

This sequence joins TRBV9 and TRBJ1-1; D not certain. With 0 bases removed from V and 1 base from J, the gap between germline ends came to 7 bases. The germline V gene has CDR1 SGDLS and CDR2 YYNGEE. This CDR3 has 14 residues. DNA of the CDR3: TGTGCCAGCAGCGTAGGTCCAGAGAACACTGAAGCTTTCTTT. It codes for CASSVGPENTEAFF.

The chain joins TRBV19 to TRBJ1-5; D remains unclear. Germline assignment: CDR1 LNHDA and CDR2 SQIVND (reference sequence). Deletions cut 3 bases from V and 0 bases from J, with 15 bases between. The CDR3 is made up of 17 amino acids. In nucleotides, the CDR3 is TGTGCCAGTAGTATCCCCCGGGTTGCAAATAGCAATCAGCCCCAGCATTTT. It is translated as CASSIPRVANSNQPQHF.

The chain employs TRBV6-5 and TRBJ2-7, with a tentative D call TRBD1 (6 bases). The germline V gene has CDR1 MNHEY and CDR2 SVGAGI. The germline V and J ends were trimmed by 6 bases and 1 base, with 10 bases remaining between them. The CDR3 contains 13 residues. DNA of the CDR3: TGTGCCAGCAGCCCGACAGGTTCCTACGAGCAGTACGTC. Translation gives CASSPTGSYEQYV.

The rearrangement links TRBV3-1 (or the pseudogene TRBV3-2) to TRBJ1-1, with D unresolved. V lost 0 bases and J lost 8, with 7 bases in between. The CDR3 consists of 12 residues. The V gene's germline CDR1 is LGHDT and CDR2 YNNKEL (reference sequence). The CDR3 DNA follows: TGTGCCAGCAGCCAAGACCCCCGGGAAGCTTTCTTT. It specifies CASSQDPREAFF.

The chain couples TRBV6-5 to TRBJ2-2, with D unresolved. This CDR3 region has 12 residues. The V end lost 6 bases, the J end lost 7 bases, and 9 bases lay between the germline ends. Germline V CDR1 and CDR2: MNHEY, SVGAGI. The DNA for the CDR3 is TGTGCCAGCAGCTATAGTGGCGGGGAGCTGTTTTTT. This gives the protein CASSYSGGELFF.

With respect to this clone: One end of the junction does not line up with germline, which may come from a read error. The CDR3 sequence is CASTLIRANYGYTF. The CDR3 DNA follows: TGTGCCAGCACCTTAATTAGAGCTAACTATGGCTACACCTTC. The chain carries TRBV7-2 and TRBJ1-2, with no clear D. Germline CDR1 and CDR2: SGHTA and FQGNSA. The CDR3 is 14 residues long. The whole variable domain, filled in from reference TRBV7-2 and TRBJ1-2, reads GAGVSQSPSNKVTEKGKDVELRCDPISGHTALYWYRQSLGQGLEFLIYFQGNSAPDKSGLPSDRFSAERTGGSVSTLTIQRTQQEDSAVYLCASTLIRANYGYTFGSGTRLTVV.